These 27 T cell receptor beta chains were sequenced from one sample in a study of CD8 T cells in ankylosing spondylitis. No antigens are known for them. General study findings and limits: The study identified a TCR beta motif of eight highly homologous variants that appeared characteristic of ankylosing spondylitis blood.

TCRdb called the 5' RACE reads again in MiXCR, with one record for every CDR3 protein. In the table there are hundreds of thousands of distinct CDR3 sequences, roughly 10% of which are singletons. Sample: blood, either unsorted or a sorted T cell fraction (not recorded which). Receptors were obtained from a male donor with ankylosing spondylitis.

V usage is TRBV18 and J usage is TRBJ1-4; D is uncertain. This CDR3 has 14 residues. Trimming took off 0 bases at V and 4 bases at J, with 6 bases between the two ends. The germline V gene has CDR1 KGHSH and CDR2 LQKENI. The CDR3 DNA reads TGTGCCAGCTCACCACCCGGTCTTAATGAAAAACTGTTTTTT. This sequence encodes CASSPPGLNEKLFF.

The V gene is TRBV5-6, the J gene TRBJ2-6, with a weak D call TRBD1 (5 bases). Trimming removed 1 base from V and 0 bases from J, with 8 bases in between. Germline CDR1 reads SGHDT; CDR2 reads YYEEEE. CDR3 size: 16 residues. The CDR3 DNA reads TGTGCCAGCAGCTTGCAGGGCTTCTCTGGGGCCAACGTCCTGACTTTC. Its translation is CASSLQGFSGANVLTF.

This clonotype was observed many times. J is TRBJ2-7 and V is TRBV6-5; D is tentatively TRBD1 or TRBD2 (5 bases each). Trimming stripped 6 bases from V and 2 bases from J, with 5 bases between. Per germline, CDR1 MNHEY and CDR2 SVGAGI. This CDR3 comprises 11 residues. The CDR3 bases are TGTGCCAGCAGGGGGGCCTACGAGCAGTACTTC. It yields the protein CASRGAYEQYF.

This chain uses TRBV6-5 with TRBJ2-1; tentative D call: TRBD1 (6 bases). The CDR3 covers 15 residues. The germline V gene encodes CDR1 MNHEY and CDR2 SVGAGI. The germline V and J ends were trimmed by 0 bases and 6 bases, with 12 bases remaining between them. The CDR3 sequence is CASSYSGLGGNEQFF. CDR3 nucleotides: TGTGCCAGCAGTTACTCGGGTCTAGGGGGCAATGAGCAGTTCTTC.

This clonotype was seen at least ten times. The rearrangement links TRBV5-1 to TRBJ2-1, with D perhaps TRBD2 (6 bases). Trimming left V 4 bases short and J 9 bases short, with 14 bases between. The CDR3 is 13 residues long. Germline V gene data show CDR1 as SGHRS and CDR2 as YFSETQ. For the CDR3, the DNA is TGCGCCAGCAGCCTCCAGGAGCGGGCTGAGCAGTTCTTC. It codes for CASSLQERAEQFF.

This clonotype was detected only a few times. The chain links TRBV6-2 or TRBV6-3 to TRBJ1-6; D gene unclear. The CDR3 is 16 amino acids. Deletions cut 5 bases from V and 0 bases from J, with 11 bases between. Germline V CDR1 and CDR2: MNHEY, SVGEGT. CDR3 sequence (DNA): TGTGCCAGCAGTCCAGTCGAATCCTCCTATAATTCACCCCTCCACTTT. Its protein is CASSPVESSYNSPLHF.

V and J are TRBV11-1 and TRBJ2-3, with D unresolved. This CDR3 spans 14 amino acids. V was clipped by 7 bases and J by 3 bases, with 14 bases between them. CDR1 is SGHAT, CDR2 FQDESV, per germline (reference sequence). This CDR3 reads CASTFDPSTDTQYF. The DNA of the CDR3 is TGTGCCAGCACCTTTGACCCATCTACAGATACGCAGTATTTT.

CDR3 residues: CASRTDGHTDTQYF. The DNA of the CDR3 is TGTGCCAGCAGGACGGACGGACACACAGATACGCAGTATTTT. This chain connects TRBV27 to TRBJ2-3, with a possible D match to TRBD1 (5 bases). CDR1 is MNHEY and CDR2 is SMNVEV in the germline V gene (reference sequence). The germline V and J ends were trimmed by 6 bases and 2 bases, with 12 bases remaining between them. This CDR3 has 14 amino acids.

A few counts support this clonotype. The chain uses TRBV20-1 and TRBJ1-1; the D gene is possibly TRBD1 (5 bases). This CDR3 is built from 13 residues. CDR1 is DFQATT and CDR2 is SNEGSKA in the germline V gene (reference sequence). With 0 bases removed from V and 6 bases from J, the gap between germline ends came to 11 bases. The CDR3: CSAREGTYSEAFF. CDR3 DNA: TGCAGTGCTAGAGAAGGGACCTACTCTGAAGCTTTCTTT.

The chain carries TRBV5-1 and TRBJ2-2, with 7 bases that match TRBD1. V shed 4 bases and J 4 bases; nucleotides not matched to a gene: 7. This CDR3 region has 15 residues. Germline V gene lookup returns CDR1 SGHRS and CDR2 YFSETQ. The CDR3, as DNA: TGCGCCAGCAGCGACGACAGGGTCGCCACCGGGGAGCTGTTTTTT. It codes for CASSDDRVATGELFF.

A few counts support this clonotype. This sequence joins TRBV7-3 and TRBJ1-2; possible D gene TRBD1, 5 bases. V gave up 5 bases and J gave up 4 bases, with 20 bases separating them. The CDR3 sequence is 16 residues long. Germline assignment: CDR1 SGHTA and CDR2 FQGTGA. CDR3 amino acids: CASSAGHAQVPYGYTF. CDR3 nucleotide sequence: TGTGCCAGCAGCGCTGGACATGCACAGGTTCCCTATGGCTACACCTTC.

This clonotype occurred once. This chain links TRBV6-2 or TRBV6-3 with TRBJ2-5; 11 bases align to TRBD2. Losses at the gene ends were 6 bases for V and 5 bases for J; bases not matched to a gene: 11. Germline lookup yields CDR1 MNHEY and CDR2 SVGEGT. This CDR3 has 16 amino acids. CDR3 DNA sequence: TGTGCCAGCAGCCCGCTAGCGGGAGGCCCGATGGAGACCCAGTACTTC. It encodes CASSPLAGGPMETQYF.

Here the CDR3 DNA reads TGCAGTGCTAGAGCTGGGAACCTCAATCAGCCCCAGCATTTT. It is translated as CSARAGNLNQPQHF. The genes are TRBV20-1 and TRBJ1-5; D is ambiguous. This CDR3 region has 14 residues. With 1 base removed from V and 3 bases from J, the gap between germline ends came to 10 bases. Germline values: CDR1 DFQATT, CDR2 SNEGSKA (reference sequence).

This chain joins TRBV6-1 and TRBJ2-2; a possible D gene is TRBD2 (5 bases). CDR3 length: 15 amino acids. Trimming took 8 bases from V and 2 from J, leaving 15 bases between them. CDR1 and CDR2 from the germline V gene are MNHNS and SASEGT. This CDR3 reads CASALTGSNTGELFF. CDR3 DNA: TGTGCCAGCGCATTAACGGGGTCCAACACCGGGGAGCTGTTTTTT.

The sample holds many counts of this clonotype. The J gene is TRBJ2-1, the V gene TRBV7-8; D uncertain. The CDR3 runs to 13 residues. Per germline, CDR1 SGHVS and CDR2 FQNEAQ. The V end was cut by 5 bases, the J end by 10 bases, with 15 bases between. In nucleotides, the CDR3 is TGTGCCAGCAGCCCGCCCGTAGTGAGCGAGCAGTTCTTC. This translates into CASSPPVVSEQFF.

This clonotype was seen repeatedly, ten times or more. The chain links TRBV29-1 to TRBJ1-4; TRBD1 might be the D (5 bases). This CDR3 spans 13 amino acids. Germline CDR1 reads SQVTM; CDR2 reads ANQGSEA. Trimming cost V 4 bases and J 5 bases, with 11 bases left between them. CDR3 sequence: CSVGAGSNEKLFF. The CDR3 region has the DNA TGCAGCGTTGGGGCAGGGTCGAATGAAAAACTGTTTTTT. The complete variable domain, with remaining parts taken from reference TRBV29-1 and TRBJ1-4, reads SAVISQKPSRDICQRGTSLTIQCQVDSQVTMMFWYRQQPGQSLTLIATANQGSEATYESGFVIDKFPISRPNLTFSTLTVSNMSPEDSSIYLCSVGAGSNEKLFFGSGTQLSVL.

This clonotype was detected many times. The CDR3 is CASSGRTSGGYNEQFF. The CDR3 DNA is TGCGCCAGCAGTGGCCGGACGTCGGGAGGGTACAATGAGCAGTTCTTC. The chain joins TRBV10-2 to TRBJ2-1; 8 bases align to TRBD2. V was clipped by 4 bases and J by 4 bases; unmatched bases: 9. Per germline, CDR1 WSHSY and CDR2 SAAADI. The CDR3 extends over 16 amino acids.

Only a few counts were recorded for this clonotype. CDR3: CASRPVADTGELFF. CDR3 DNA sequence: TGTGCCAGCAGGCCCGTGGCCGACACCGGGGAGCTGTTTTTT. V gene TRBV12-3 or TRBV12-4 combines with J gene TRBJ2-2, with no clear D. This CDR3 is built from 14 residues. V lost 6 bases and J lost 3, with 11 bases in between.

This clonotype has at least ten counts. The gene calls are TRBV10-3 and TRBJ2-1; no reliable D call. Trimming pared 0 bases from V and 3 bases from J, leaving 9 bases between. This CDR3 has 15 residues. CDR1 and CDR2 (germline): ENHRY, SYGVKD. As DNA, the CDR3 is TGTGCCATCAGTGAGTCTTTGGCTTACTACAATGAGCAGTTCTTC. This translates into CAISESLAYYNEQFF.

This clonotype was observed many times. This chain connects TRBV29-1 to TRBJ2-3; D is undetermined. The germline V gene encodes CDR1 SQVTM and CDR2 ANQGSEA. The CDR3 is 13 amino acids. V lost 3 bases and J 0 bases, leaving 7 bases between the germline ends. The DNA for the CDR3 is TGCAGCGTTGAGTATTCGAGCACAGATACGCAGTATTTT. Residues: CSVEYSSTDTQYF.

This clonotype was seen at least ten times. The V gene is TRBV7-2, the J gene TRBJ1-6, with D uncertain. Per the germline V gene, CDR1 is SGHTA and CDR2 is FQGNSA. V lost 2 bases to trimming and J lost 9 bases, with 5 bases between them. This CDR3 contains 12 residues. CDR3 loop: CASSLLASPLHF. The CDR3, as DNA: TGTGCCAGCAGCTTATTGGCTTCACCCCTCCACTTT.

This clonotype appeared many times. The rearrangement uses TRBV20-1 and TRBJ1-6; 7 bases are shared with TRBD1. J gave up 7 bases and V 1 base, and 1 base lay outside the gene matches. CDR1 and CDR2 (germline): DFQATT, SNEGSKA (reference sequence). The CDR3 is made up of 13 amino acids. Written as DNA, the CDR3 is TGCAGTGCTAGAGGCAGGGGGAATTCACCCCTCCACTTT. This encodes CSARGRGNSPLHF.

Only a few counts were recorded for this clonotype. This sequence joins TRBV20-1 and TRBJ2-5, with 7 bases that match TRBD2. This CDR3 has 13 residues. Germline lookup yields CDR1 DFQATT and CDR2 SNEGSKA (reference sequence). V was pared by 3 bases and J by 7 bases, with 8 bases of the junction left unmatched. CDR3 DNA sequence: TGCAGTGCTAGCCTAGCGGTAACAGGGACCCAGTACTTC. It yields the protein CSASLAVTGTQYF.

This clonotype came up a few times. The CDR3 region is CSVPGQMNTEAFF. The CDR3 DNA is TGCAGTGTCCCGGGACAGATGAACACTGAAGCTTTCTTT. The chain has TRBV20-1 and TRBJ1-1; 7 positions agree with TRBD1. Germline assignment: CDR1 DFQATT and CDR2 SNEGSKA (reference sequence). This CDR3 spans 13 amino acids. With 7 bases clipped from V and 0 bases from J, the junction kept 5 bases outside the gene matches.

This clonotype was counted between two and nine times. The gene calls are TRBV6-1 and TRBJ1-5, with no clear D. The germline gives CDR1 MNHNS, CDR2 SASEGT. CDR3 length equals 13 residues. With 4 bases removed from V and 4 bases from J, the gap between germline ends came to 8 bases. This chain's CDR3 is CASSAGFNQPQHF. The CDR3, as DNA: TGTGCCAGCAGTGCCGGCTTTAATCAGCCCCAGCATTTT.

This chain connects TRBV20-1 to TRBJ1-6; D may be TRBD1 (5 bases). CDR1 and CDR2 (germline): DFQATT, SNEGSKA (reference sequence). The CDR3 has 16 residues. V lost 1 base, J lost 6 bases, and 16 bases lay in between. CDR3 loop: CSARALGEGSNSPLHF. The CDR3 DNA follows: TGCAGTGCTAGAGCATTGGGGGAGGGGAGTAATTCACCCCTCCACTTT.

This clonotype has at least ten counts. The gene calls are TRBV4-1 and TRBJ1-5; the D gene is possibly TRBD1 (5 bases). This CDR3 spans 18 amino acids. Germline V gene lookup returns CDR1 MGHRA and CDR2 YSYEKL. Trimming stripped 0 bases from V and 7 bases from J, with 22 bases between. Here the CDR3 reads CASSQDRVIVGGGQPQHF. In DNA, the CDR3 is TGCGCCAGCAGCCAAGATCGCGTAATTGTCGGGGGTGGGCAGCCCCAGCATTTT.